This T cell receptor beta chain was captured in a study of T cells in Graves' hyperthyroidism and ophthalmopathy. Study-level information: Before treatment of any kind, peripheral blood was taken at initial diagnosis.

RNA transcripts served as the template for amplifying TCR beta CDR3 regions. The study used the HTBI primer set for a first-round RT-PCR of the TCR CDR3. TCRdb re-called the multiplex PCR reads through MiXCR, storing one row per CDR3 protein. The data hold 300,000 to 450,000 distinct CDR3 sequences, with 20% to 30% observed a single time. The patients, who ranged from 18 to 65 in age, presented with newly diagnosed hyperthyroidism lasting under 2 months. V dropped 2 bases and J dropped 7; count of bases not matched to a gene: 5. CDR1 and CDR2 (germline): SGHTA, FQGTGA. The CDR3 covers 14 residues. This clonotype appeared many times.

The chain recombines TRBV7-3 with TRBJ2-1; TRBD2 agrees at 7 bases. This TCR came from a man aged 50-59 years with Graves' hyperthyroidism. Material for sequencing was blood. The CDR3 bases are TGTGCCAGCAGCTTAGGCGGGAGTAGGAATGAGCAGTTCTTC. As protein: CASSLGGSRNEQFF.